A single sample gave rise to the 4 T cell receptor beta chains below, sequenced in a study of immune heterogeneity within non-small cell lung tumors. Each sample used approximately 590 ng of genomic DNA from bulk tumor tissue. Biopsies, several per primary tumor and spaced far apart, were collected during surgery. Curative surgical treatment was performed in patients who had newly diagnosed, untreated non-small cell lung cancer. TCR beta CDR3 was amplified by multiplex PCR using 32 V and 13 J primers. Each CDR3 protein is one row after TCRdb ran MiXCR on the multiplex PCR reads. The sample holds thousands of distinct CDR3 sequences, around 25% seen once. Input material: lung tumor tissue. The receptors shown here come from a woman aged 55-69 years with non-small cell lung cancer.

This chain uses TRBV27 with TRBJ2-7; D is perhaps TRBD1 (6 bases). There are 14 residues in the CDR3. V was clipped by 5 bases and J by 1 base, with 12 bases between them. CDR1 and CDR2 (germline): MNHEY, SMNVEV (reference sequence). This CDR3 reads CASSPRDTSYEQYF. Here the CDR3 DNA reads TGTGCCAGCAGTCCCCGGGACACATCCTACGAGCAGTACTTC.

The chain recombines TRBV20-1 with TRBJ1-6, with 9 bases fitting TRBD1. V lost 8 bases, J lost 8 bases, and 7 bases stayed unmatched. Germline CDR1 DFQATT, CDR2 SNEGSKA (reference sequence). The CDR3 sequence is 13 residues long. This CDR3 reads CSLKRTGDSPLHF. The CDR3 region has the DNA TGCAGTCTCAAAAGGACAGGGGATTCACCCCTCCACTTT.

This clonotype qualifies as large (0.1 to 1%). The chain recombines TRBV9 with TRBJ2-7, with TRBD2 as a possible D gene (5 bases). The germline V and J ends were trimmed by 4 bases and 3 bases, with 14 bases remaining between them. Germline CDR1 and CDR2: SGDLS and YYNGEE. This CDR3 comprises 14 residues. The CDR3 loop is CASSPGVSGYEQYF. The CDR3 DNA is TGTGCCAGCAGCCCCGGGGTCAGCGGCTACGAGCAGTACTTC.

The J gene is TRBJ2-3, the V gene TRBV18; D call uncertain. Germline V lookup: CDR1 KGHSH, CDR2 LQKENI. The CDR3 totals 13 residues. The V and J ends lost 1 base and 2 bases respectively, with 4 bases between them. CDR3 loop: CASSPRVTDTQYF. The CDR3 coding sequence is TGTGCCAGCTCACCACGAGTCACAGATACGCAGTATTTT.